Listed below are T cell receptor beta chains from one sample, sequenced in a study of STAT5B mutations in CD4+ large granular lymphocyte leukemia. The data were produced by immunoSEQ multiplex PCR, yet TCRdb's version contains in-frame clones alone and is incomplete. The sample records under 35,000 clones, 65% to 85% being singletons. Sequencing was performed on CD4+ T cells from blood buffy coats. These receptors were obtained from a human donor in good health. Both conserved end residues are part of each CDR3. The D gene is left open where the match is weak. Clone size is not always given. Where it is, it says once, few, many or a class for expanded clones.

TGTGCCAGCTCGCCGCTAGCGGGTATTAATGAGCAGTTCTTC	CASSPLAGINEQFF	.	TRBD2	14	TRBV18	TRBJ2-1
TGTGCCAGCACCGAGACAGGGGTGAACACTGAAGCTTTCTTT	CASTETGVNTEAFF	.	TRBD1	14	TRBV2	TRBJ1-1
TGTGCCAGCAGTGTTTTACCCTATAATTCACCCCTCCACTTT	CASSVLPYNSPLHF	.	.	14	TRBV6-1	TRBJ1-6
TGTGCCAGCTCACCACTGGGACAGGGGTACACAGATACGCAGTATTTT	CASSPLGQGYTDTQYF	.	TRBD1	16	TRBV18	TRBJ2-3
TGTGCCAGCAGCCAAGGGGTCGGCCGGACTGACTACGAGCAGTACTTC	CASSQGVGRTDYEQYF	.	.	16	TRBV14	TRBJ2-7
TGTGCCAGCCCTCTAGGGGATCCTTTTTATCAGTACTTC	CASPLGDPFYQYF	.	.	13	TRBV6-4	TRBJ2-7
TGTGCCAGCAGACCGTGGACAGGGACGAACACTGAAGCTTTCTTT	CASRPWTGTNTEAFF	.	TRBD1	15	TRBV7-2	TRBJ1-1
TGTGCCAGCAGCGTGAGCTCTGGAAACACCATATATTTT	CASSVSSGNTIYF	.	.	13	TRBV5-4	TRBJ1-3
TGTGCCATCAGTGGTCGGGTTTCGGTCTCTGGGGCCAACGTCCTGACTTTC	CAISGRVSVSGANVLTF	.	.	17	TRBV10-3	TRBJ2-6
TGTGCCAGCGATCGGGACCTTCGGGACGAGCAGTACTTC	CASDRDLRDEQYF	.	.	13	TRBV2	TRBJ2-7
TGTGCCAGCAGTTACTCGGCGGGGGTAGAGACCCAGTACTTC	CASSYSAGVETQYF	.	TRBD2	14	TRBV6-6	TRBJ2-5
TGTGCCAGTAGTTTAATAACCAACGGAGAGTATGGCTACACCTTC	CASSLITNGEYGYTF	.	.	15	TRBV19	TRBJ1-2
TGTGCCAGCAGCGCCTCCGGGACAGGGGCTCGGGGCTACACCTTC	CASSASGTGARGYTF	.	TRBD1	15	TRBV11-3	TRBJ1-2
TGTGCCTGGAGTTTGAAAGCGGGGGGGGAGCAGTTCTTC	CAWSLKAGGEQFF	.	TRBD2	13	TRBV30	TRBJ2-1
TGTGCCAGCAGCCGTAACAGGGGTGTACACGGCTACACCTTC	CASSRNRGVHGYTF	.	TRBD1	14	TRBV5-8	TRBJ1-2
TGTGCCAGCAGCTCTGACAGGGGGACTGGGGCCAACGTCCTGACTTTC	CASSSDRGTGANVLTF	once	TRBD1	16	TRBV28	TRBJ2-6
TGTGCCAGTCAGGGACTAGCGGTCACAGATACGCAGTATTTT	CASQGLAVTDTQYF	.	TRBD2	14	TRBV2	TRBJ2-3
TGCAGTGCTAGTGTGGTGGACGAGCAGTACTTC	CSASVVDEQYF	few	.	11	TRBV20-1	TRBJ2-7
TGTGCCTGGAGTATAGGGGGCAAGACAGATACGCAGTATTTT	CAWSIGGKTDTQYF	.	TRBD1	14	TRBV30	TRBJ2-3
TGCGCCAGCAGTGAGTCGGCTCACACAGATACGCAGTATTTT	CASSESAHTDTQYF	.	.	14	TRBV10-1	TRBJ2-3
TGTGCCAGCAGTCGGACTAGCGGGAACAAAAACATTCAGTACTTC	CASSRTSGNKNIQYF	.	TRBD2	15	TRBV28	TRBJ2-4
TGTGCCAGCAGAGAACCGGGACAGCGTCCCGTGCAGTACTTC	CASREPGQRPVQYF	few	TRBD1	14	TRBV6-1	TRBJ2-7
TGTGCCAGCAACGCCCAGGGGGCCAGCTATGGCTACACCTTC	CASNAQGASYGYTF	.	TRBD1	14	TRBV2	TRBJ1-2
TGTGCCAGCAACAGGGGCCGAGCGCGTGGAGAGACCCAGTACTTC	CASNRGRARGETQYF	.	TRBD1	15	TRBV7-2	TRBJ2-5
TGTGCCAGTGCCGGGACTAGCGGGAGCCCCCAGTACTTC	CASAGTSGSPQYF	.	TRBD2	13	TRBV19	TRBJ2-7
TGTGCCAGCAGCCAAGAGGCCAGGGTTGGAGAAAAACTGTTTTTT	CASSQEARVGEKLFF	.	.	15	TRBV4-2	TRBJ1-4
TGCCCTCCCGGCAGGGACCCTGAAGCTTTCTTT	CPPGRDPEAFF	.	.	11	TRBV29-1	TRBJ1-1
TGTGCCAGCAGCTTAGGGGGTAGCGGGAGGCAAAACGAGCAGTACTTC	CASSLGGSGRQNEQYF	.	TRBD2	16	TRBV7-2	TRBJ2-7